The present TCR beta chain was sequenced within a study of identical twins' blood T cells. MiXCR, run by TCRdb on the 5' RACE reads, gives a single entry per CDR3 protein. The data hold a few hundred thousand distinct CDR3 sequences, with over 25% observed a single time. This clonotype has at least ten counts. Germline assignment: CDR1 SGHAT and CDR2 FQNNGV. With 5 bases removed from V and 1 base from J, the gap between germline ends came to 17 bases. This CDR3 comprises 16 residues. The sequence was obtained from a woman between 18 and 49 years old in good health. The chain has TRBV11-2 and TRBJ1-1; the D gene is possibly TRBD1 (6 bases). Material for sequencing was PBMCs. The CDR3 DNA sequence: TGTGCCAGCAGCCTAAGGGGGTTTGGTGGGAACACTGAAGCTTTCTTT. Residues: CASSLRGFGGNTEAFF.